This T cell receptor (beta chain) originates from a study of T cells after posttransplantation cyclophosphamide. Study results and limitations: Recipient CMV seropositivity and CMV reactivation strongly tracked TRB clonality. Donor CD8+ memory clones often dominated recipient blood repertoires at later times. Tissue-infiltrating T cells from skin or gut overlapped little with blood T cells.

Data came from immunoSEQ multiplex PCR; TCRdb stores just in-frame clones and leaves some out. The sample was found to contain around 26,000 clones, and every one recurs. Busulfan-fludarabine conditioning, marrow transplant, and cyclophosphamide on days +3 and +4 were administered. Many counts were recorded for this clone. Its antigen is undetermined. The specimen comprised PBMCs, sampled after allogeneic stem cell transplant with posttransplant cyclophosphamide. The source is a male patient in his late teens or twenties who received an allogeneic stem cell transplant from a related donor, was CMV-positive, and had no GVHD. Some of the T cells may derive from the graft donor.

The chain's CDR3 is CASSTGQRMDTQYF. CDR3 in DNA: TGTGCCAGCAGTACGGGACAGAGAATGGATACGCAGTATTTT. V usage is TRBV27 and J usage is TRBJ2-3; 7 positions agree with TRBD1. The germline gives CDR1 MNHEY, CDR2 SMNVEV (reference sequence). V shed 5 bases, J shed 6 bases, and the junction held 8 bases outside the gene matches. This CDR3 is 14 amino acids long.